Listed here are 12 T cell receptor beta chains from one sample, sequenced in a study of early T cells in non-severe SARS-CoV-2 infection. A single record per CDR3 protein comes from TCRdb applying MiXCR to the 5' RACE reads. The sample includes about 77,000 distinct CDR3 sequences, roughly 9.4% of them seen just once. Material: whole blood. All receptors derive from an adult who was a healthcare worker with PCR-confirmed SARS-CoV-2 infection or an uninfected control (not recorded which).

This clonotype was counted ten times or more. The chain couples TRBV7-9 to TRBJ2-1; 10 bases line up with TRBD2. The CDR3 is 17 residues long. Germline assignment: CDR1 SEHNR and CDR2 FQNEAQ (reference sequence). V gave up 5 bases and J gave up 4 bases; unmatched junction bases: 11. The CDR3 here is CASSHPTERGGYNEQFF. The CDR3 coding sequence is TGTGCCAGCAGCCACCCGACGGAGCGGGGGGGGTACAATGAGCAGTTCTTC.

This clonotype has a count of ten or more. V and J are TRBV20-1 and TRBJ2-3; 12 bases are shared with TRBD2. CDR1 is DFQATT and CDR2 is SNEGSKA in the germline V gene (reference sequence). Trimming removed 3 bases from V and 4 bases from J; junction bases left unmatched: 8. This CDR3 comprises 16 residues. The CDR3 DNA reads as TGCAGTGCTAGTTTTGAGACTAGCGGGAGCCCAGATACGCAGTATTTT. Protein product: CSASFETSGSPDTQYF.

Note on this clonotype: At one boundary the junction diverges from the germline segment, which might be a read error. V usage is TRBV5-5 and J usage is TRBJ2-1; D might be TRBD1 or TRBD2, each matching 6 bases. Germline CDR1 is SGHKS and CDR2 is YYEKEE (reference sequence). This CDR3 is built from 17 residues. CDR3 loop: CASSLGGLSTLDNEQFF. DNA for the CDR3: TGTGCCAGCAGTTTGGGGGGCTTAAGTACTTTGGACAATGAGCAGTTCTTC.

In its sample, this clonotype was seen many times. The gene calls are TRBV28 and TRBJ2-1; the match to TRBD2 covers 16 bases. V lost 7 bases to trimming and J lost 3 bases; unmatched junction nucleotides: 9. The germline CDR1 and CDR2 sequences are MDHEN and SYDVKM. This CDR3 contains 18 residues. The CDR3 DNA follows: TGTGCCAGCACCTTAGGGGGACTAGCGGGAGGGATCTACAATGAGCAGTTCTTC. Translated: CASTLGGLAGGIYNEQFF.

This clonotype was detected ten times or more. The CDR3 is CASTLGGSGELFF. In DNA form, the CDR3 reads TGTGCCAGCACCTTAGGGGGTTCCGGGGAGCTGTTTTTT. The rearrangement uses TRBV2 and TRBJ2-2, with D maybe TRBD1 (6 bases). Trimming removed 7 bases at V and 6 bases at J, with 12 bases between. Germline V gene data show CDR1 as SNHLY and CDR2 as FYNNEI. The CDR3 contains 13 residues.

V gene TRBV10-2 combines with J gene TRBJ1-1, with TRBD1 as a possible D gene (6 bases). The V gene's germline CDR1 is WSHSY and CDR2 SAAADI. The CDR3 contains 12 residues. Trimming stripped 6 bases from V and 9 bases from J, with 14 bases between. In nucleotides, the CDR3 is TGCGCCAGCAGCGTGAGGGGGGGCAAAGCTTTCTTT. This codes for CASSVRGGKAFF.

There are a few counts of this clonotype. This sequence joins TRBV28 and TRBJ2-7; D is unclear. The CDR3 spans 12 residues. The V end was cut by 3 bases, the J end by 3 bases, with 6 bases between. Germline V gene data show CDR1 as MDHEN and CDR2 as SYDVKM. The CDR3 region is CASSFTRYEQYF. CDR3 coding DNA: TGTGCCAGCAGTTTCACCCGCTACGAGCAGTACTTC. Complete variable domain (other parts from reference TRBV28 and TRBJ2-7): DVKVTQSSRYLVKRTGEKVFLECVQDMDHENMFWYRQDPGLGLRLIYFSYDVKMKEKGDIPEGYSVSREKKERFSLILESASTNQTSMYLCASSFTRYEQYFGPGTRLTVT.

The sample holds many counts of this clonotype. The chain links TRBV3-1 to TRBJ2-3, with TRBD2 matching over 14 bases. The CDR3 runs to 18 residues. J lost 4 bases, V lost 3 bases, and 9 bases had no gene match. Germline lookup yields CDR1 LGHDT and CDR2 YNNKEL (reference sequence). The chain's CDR3 is CASSHPGLAGDAADTQYF. In DNA, the CDR3 is TGTGCCAGCAGCCACCCGGGACTAGCGGGAGATGCCGCAGATACGCAGTATTTT.

The chain has TRBV28 and TRBJ2-7; D may be TRBD2 (6 bases). Trimming cost V 8 bases and J 2 bases, with 16 bases left between them. The CDR3 consists of 14 residues. Looked up from germline, CDR1 is MDHEN and CDR2 is SYDVKM. In nucleotides, the CDR3 is TGTGCCAGCGCCCTTCCGGGAGAAGCCTACGAGCAGTACTTC. It specifies CASALPGEAYEQYF.

This clonotype came up many times. V is TRBV7-3 and J is TRBJ2-1; 8 nucleotides match TRBD1. V was pared by 1 base and J by 9 bases, with 11 bases of the junction left unmatched. Germline V gene sequence: CDR1 SGHTA, CDR2 FQGTGA. The CDR3 spans 16 residues. CDR3 in DNA: TGTGCCAGCAGCTTAAAGGGCAGGGGGCCCAGAGGTGAGCAGTTCTTC. This translates into CASSLKGRGPRGEQFF. Together with reference TRBV7-3 and TRBJ2-1, the CDR3 gives the full variable domain: GAGVSQTPSNKVTEKGKYVELRCDPISGHTALYWYRQSLGQGPEFLIYFQGTGAADDSGLPNDRFFAVRPEGSVSTLKIQRTERGDSAVYLCASSLKGRGPRGEQFFGPGTRLTVL.

This clonotype was seen a few times. V and J are TRBV2 and TRBJ2-1, with 8 bases lining up with TRBD1. V gave up 7 bases and J gave up 5 bases; unmatched junction bases: 7. Germline V gene lookup returns CDR1 SNHLY and CDR2 FYNNEI. The CDR3 is made up of 14 amino acids. The CDR3 sequence is CASKFGQGNNEQFF. The CDR3 bases are TGTGCCAGCAAGTTTGGACAGGGTAACAATGAGCAGTTCTTC.

With respect to this clonotype: A much larger clonotype is one base distant, so this may be a read error. J is TRBJ1-1 and V is TRBV28; D unclear. The germline V gene encodes CDR1 MDHEN and CDR2 SYDVKM. The CDR3 is made up of 10 amino acids. The CDR3 coding sequence is TGTACCAGCGGCCCCGTCGCGGTTTTCTTT. Its protein is CTSGPVAVFF.